The 17 T cell receptor beta chains reported below all come from one sample, sequenced in a study of shared clonotypes between healthy human individuals. The method was immunoSEQ multiplex PCR; TCRdb's version includes in-frame clones alone and lacks a portion of them. The sample holds some 1.5 million clones; roughly 96% are singletons and the top ten take roughly 1.2%. The material sequenced was naive CD4+ T cells sorted from blood. Regarding subset: CD45RA+ positively selected. These TCRs come from a man aged 30-40 years in good health.

This chain uses TRBV5-4 with TRBJ2-3; D perhaps matches TRBD1 (6 bases). This CDR3 is 13 amino acids long. Trimming cost V 3 bases and J 12 bases, with 17 bases left between them. Germline V gene data show CDR1 as SGHNT and CDR2 as YYREEE (reference sequence). The DNA of the CDR3 is TGTGCCAGCAGCTGGGGGCGTGAGACCCTCCAGTATTTT. As protein: CASSWGRETLQYF.

This rearrangement joins TRBV27 to TRBJ2-2, with D unclear. The CDR3 runs 13 residues. The germline gives CDR1 MNHEY, CDR2 SMNVEV (reference sequence). V was shortened by 0 bases and J by 5 bases, with 4 bases between the two germline ends. Here the CDR3 reads CASSLSWTGELFF. The DNA for the CDR3 is TGTGCCAGCAGTTTATCGTGGACCGGGGAGCTGTTTTTT.

This chain's CDR3 is CASSGTGTIEETQYF. Written as DNA, the CDR3 is TGTGCCAGCAGTGGAACCGGGACGATTGAAGAGACCCAGTACTTC. The chain is built from TRBV28 and TRBJ2-5; tentatively, D is TRBD1 or TRBD2 (5 bases each). CDR1 is MDHEN and CDR2 is SYDVKM in the germline V gene. The germline V and J ends were trimmed by 5 bases and 3 bases, with 16 bases remaining between them. The CDR3 extends over 15 amino acids.

This clone was detected only once. V usage is TRBV5-1 and J usage is TRBJ2-7; D remains unclear. The CDR3 loop spans 15 amino acids. Germline V gene data show CDR1 as SGHRS and CDR2 as YFSETQ. Trimming shortened V by 5 bases and J by 9 bases, and 24 bases separated the two germline ends. The CDR3 nucleotides read TGCGCCAGCAGTGTAAAGTTAGGAGACATACGAGGGCAGTACTTC. It translates to CASSVKLGDIRGQYF.

On this clone itself: The same CDR3 arises from other DNA sequences in this sample as well. This chain's CDR3 is CASSLFGGNYGYTF. The CDR3 DNA follows: TGTGCCAGCAGTTTATTCGGGGGAAACTATGGCTACACCTTC. The J gene is TRBJ1-2, the V gene TRBV28; D possibly corresponds to TRBD1 (5 bases). This CDR3 is 14 amino acids long. V dropped 1 base and J dropped 2 bases, with 8 bases sitting between them. Germline V gene lookup returns CDR1 MDHEN and CDR2 SYDVKM.

J is TRBJ1-2 and V is TRBV28, with 9 bases lining up with TRBD1. From germline, CDR1 is MDHEN and CDR2 SYDVKM. J was trimmed by 4 bases and V by 7 bases; bases with no gene match: 10. The CDR3 length is 15 residues. CDR3 residues: CASKKGQGLGYGYTF. The CDR3, as DNA: TGTGCCAGCAAAAAGGGACAGGGCCTCGGCTATGGCTACACCTTC.

The V gene is TRBV13, the J gene TRBJ2-7; D remains ambiguous. Germline V gene lookup returns CDR1 PRHDT and CDR2 FYEKMQ (reference sequence). The V and J ends lost 1 base and 3 bases respectively, with 7 bases between them. The CDR3 extends over 13 amino acids. CDR3 nucleotides: TGTGCCAGCAGCTTAGTAGGGATCTACGAGCAGTACTTC. Encoded protein: CASSLVGIYEQYF.

Worth noting for this clone: Different DNA sequences within this sample yield the same CDR3. The gene calls are TRBV5-1 and TRBJ2-2; D possibly corresponds to TRBD1 (5 bases). The CDR3 covers 16 residues. The germline CDR1 and CDR2 sequences are SGHRS and YFSETQ. V was trimmed by 4 bases and J by 2 bases, leaving 15 bases between them. This chain's CDR3 is CASSLPGQGNTGELFF. CDR3 in DNA: TGCGCCAGCAGCCTACCAGGGCAAGGAAACACCGGGGAGCTGTTTTTT.

This clone came up once. The rearrangement uses TRBV28 and TRBJ2-1, with D possibly called TRBD1 or TRBD2 (5 bases each). The CDR3 consists of 15 residues. V was pared by 5 bases and J by 0 bases, with 11 bases between. Germline CDR1 MDHEN, CDR2 SYDVKM. The CDR3 coding sequence is TGTGCCAGCAGTCTTCCAGGGACCTCCTACAATGAGCAGTTCTTC. Amino acids: CASSLPGTSYNEQFF.

This chain links TRBV28 with TRBJ1-3, with D tentatively TRBD1 (5 bases). CDR1 MDHEN and CDR2 SYDVKM come from the germline V gene. The CDR3 consists of 15 residues. V was trimmed by 6 bases and J by 0 bases, leaving 12 bases between them. The CDR3 protein is CASRTPGASGNTIYF. The CDR3 DNA follows: TGTGCCAGCAGAACCCCCGGGGCCTCTGGAAACACCATATATTTT.

This chain links TRBV28 with TRBJ1-2; TRBD1 is a possible D gene (5 bases). The CDR3 totals 16 residues. V dropped 4 bases and J dropped 5 bases, with 20 bases sitting between them. Germline CDR1 is MDHEN and CDR2 is SYDVKM. For the CDR3, the DNA is TGTGCCAGCAGTTCACAGTTCGTGACAGAGGCTTATGGCTACACCTTC. It codes for CASSSQFVTEAYGYTF.

V is TRBV5-5 and J is TRBJ1-3; the D gene is possibly TRBD1 (5 bases). Per the germline V gene, CDR1 is SGHKS and CDR2 is YYEKEE (reference sequence). The CDR3 consists of 14 residues. Trimming took 0 bases from V and 3 from J, leaving 7 bases between them. Here the CDR3 DNA reads TGTGCCAGCAGCTTGGTCAGGGTTGGAAACACCATATATTTT. Protein product: CASSLVRVGNTIYF.

This clone has only a few counts. The same CDR3 can be traced to other DNA sequences in this sample. The gene calls are TRBV29-1 and TRBJ2-1; D is possibly TRBD2 (6 bases). The CDR3 consists of 12 residues. V lost 5 bases, J lost 5 bases, and 10 bases lay in between. Germline CDR1 is SQVTM and CDR2 is ANQGSEA. CDR3 in amino acids: CSVIRTNNEQFF. CDR3 nucleotide sequence: TGCAGCGTTATCCGGACTAACAATGAGCAGTTCTTC.

This CDR3 reads CSSPGAGAVGEQFF. As DNA, the CDR3 is TGCAGCTCCCCTGGGGCAGGGGCGGTAGGTGAGCAGTTCTTC. V gene TRBV29-1 combines with J gene TRBJ2-1, with D perhaps TRBD1 (6 bases). With 8 bases removed from V and 9 bases from J, the gap between germline ends came to 23 bases. This CDR3 contains 14 residues. CDR1 and CDR2 from the germline V gene are SQVTM and ANQGSEA.

The V call is TRBV27, the J call TRBJ2-7; TRBD2 agrees at 9 bases. The V segment lost 2 bases and the J segment 2 bases; nucleotides outside the gene matches: 4. The CDR3 runs 15 residues. CDR1 and CDR2 from the germline V gene are MNHEY and SMNVEV (reference sequence). CDR3 loop: CASSLQGGRAYEQYF. The CDR3 DNA reads TGTGCCAGCAGTTTACAAGGCGGGAGGGCCTACGAGCAGTACTTC.

The J gene is TRBJ1-4, the V gene TRBV5-5; possible D gene TRBD1, 5 bases. The V end was cut by 5 bases, the J end by 0 bases, with 11 bases between. Per the germline V gene, CDR1 is SGHKS and CDR2 is YYEKEE (reference sequence). The CDR3 totals 15 residues. CDR3 amino acids: CASRPDTATNEKLFF. For the CDR3, the DNA is TGTGCCAGCAGACCGGACACCGCAACTAATGAAAAACTGTTTTTT.

In nucleotides, the CDR3 is TGCGCCAGCAGCTTGGACAGGGTCTACAATGAGCAGTTCTTC. Its protein product is CASSLDRVYNEQFF. The chain links TRBV5-1 to TRBJ2-1; perhaps TRBD1 as D (6 bases). CDR1 and CDR2 (germline): SGHRS, YFSETQ. The V gene lost 0 bases and the J gene lost 3 bases, with 7 bases spanning the gap. The CDR3 is 14 amino acids. The complete variable domain, with remaining parts taken from reference TRBV5-1 and TRBJ2-1, reads KAGVTQTPRYLIKTRGQQVTLSCSPISGHRSVSWYQQTPGQGLQFLFEYFSETQRNKGNFPGRFSGRQFSNSRSEMNVSTLELGDSALYLCASSLDRVYNEQFFGPGTRLTVL.